The 9 T cell receptor beta chains in this list originate from one sample, sequenced in a study of blood T cell repertoires in COVID-19. This table comes from immunoSEQ multiplex PCR, and its TCRdb copy is limited to in-frame clones, with some not included. The table shows roughly 39,000 clones, with approximately 85% occurring only once. Sequenced material: peripheral blood. The origin of the receptors is a human donor in a cohort sampled during active COVID-19.

This chain connects TRBV6-2 or TRBV6-3 to TRBJ2-3; D might be TRBD2 (6 bases). CDR3 size: 15 residues. CDR1 and CDR2 from the germline V gene are MNHEY and SVGEGT. V lost 0 bases and J 2 bases, leaving 9 bases between the germline ends. CDR3 loop: CASSYSWGDTDTQYF. The CDR3 nucleotides read TGTGCCAGCAGTTACTCGTGGGGGGACACAGATACGCAGTATTTT.

This sequence joins TRBV7-3 and TRBJ2-3, with TRBD2 as a possible D gene (5 bases). The V gene's germline CDR1 is SGHTA and CDR2 FQGTGA. Trimming left V 5 bases short and J 1 base short, with 7 bases between. This CDR3 contains 13 residues. The CDR3: CASSARGTDTQYF. The CDR3 DNA is TGTGCCAGCAGCGCGAGGGGCACAGATACGCAGTATTTT.

This chain uses TRBV12-5 with TRBJ2-4; maybe TRBD2 (6 bases). CDR1 and CDR2 from the germline V gene are LGHNT and FRNRAP. The CDR3 is made up of 15 amino acids. V lost 3 bases, J lost 0 bases, and 9 bases lay in between. The CDR3 here is CASGLEGLAKNIQYF. CDR3 DNA: TGTGCTAGTGGTTTAGAGGGACTAGCCAAAAACATTCAGTACTTC.

The V call is TRBV6-1, the J call TRBJ1-5; weak D call: TRBD1 (6 bases). Between the trimmed V and J ends, which lost 3 bases and 7 bases, there was a span of 10 bases. The CDR3 length is 13 residues. The V gene's germline CDR1 is MNHNS and CDR2 SASEGT. CDR3 sequence: CASSEGQRQPQHF. The CDR3 DNA reads as TGTGCCAGCAGTGAGGGACAACGGCAGCCCCAGCATTTT.

The chain links TRBV9 to TRBJ1-2; possible D gene TRBD1, 6 bases. The CDR3 runs to 12 residues. Trimming took off 2 bases at V and 8 bases at J, with 10 bases between the two ends. Germline CDR1 is SGDLS and CDR2 is YYNGEE. CDR3 in amino acids: CASSVNREGYTF. In DNA form, the CDR3 reads TGTGCCAGCAGCGTTAACAGGGAAGGCTACACCTTC.

This clone was observed once. The chain combines TRBV10-1 with TRBJ1-1; 8 bases fit TRBD1. Trimming at V came to 3 bases and at J to 6 bases, leaving 9 bases not matched to a gene. Per the germline V gene, CDR1 is WNHNN and CDR2 is SYGVQD (reference sequence). CDR3 length: 15 amino acids. CDR3 bases: TGCGCCAGCAGTGATAGTGGACAGGGAGGACCTGAAGCTTTCTTT. Amino acid sequence: CASSDSGQGGPEAFF.

The chain couples TRBV5-1 to TRBJ1-3, with 11 bases lining up with TRBD1. Germline loops: CDR1 SGHRS, CDR2 YFSETQ. V gave up 4 bases and J gave up 0 bases; unmatched junction bases: 6. This CDR3 is built from 17 residues. The CDR3 loop is CASSPGQGVYSGNTIYF. In DNA form, the CDR3 reads TGCGCCAGCAGCCCGGGACAGGGGGTATACTCTGGAAACACCATATATTTT.

This chain uses TRBV27 with TRBJ2-5, with 13 bases identical to TRBD2. Germline values: CDR1 MNHEY, CDR2 SMNVEV (reference sequence). J was trimmed by 4 bases and V by 6 bases; bases with no gene match: 2. There are 14 residues in the CDR3. In DNA, the CDR3 is TGTGCCAGCAGGCGGACTAGCGGGGGAGAGACCCAGTACTTC. It codes for CASRRTSGGETQYF.

The chain has TRBV19 and TRBJ1-3, with a possible D match to TRBD1 (6 bases). The CDR3 length is 17 residues. The germline gives CDR1 LNHDA, CDR2 SQIVND (reference sequence). V was shortened by 5 bases and J by 0 bases, with 17 bases between the two germline ends. The CDR3 loop is CASSGRQAIYSGNTIYF. The CDR3 DNA sequence: TGTGCCAGTAGTGGACGACAGGCTATTTACTCTGGAAACACCATATATTTT.